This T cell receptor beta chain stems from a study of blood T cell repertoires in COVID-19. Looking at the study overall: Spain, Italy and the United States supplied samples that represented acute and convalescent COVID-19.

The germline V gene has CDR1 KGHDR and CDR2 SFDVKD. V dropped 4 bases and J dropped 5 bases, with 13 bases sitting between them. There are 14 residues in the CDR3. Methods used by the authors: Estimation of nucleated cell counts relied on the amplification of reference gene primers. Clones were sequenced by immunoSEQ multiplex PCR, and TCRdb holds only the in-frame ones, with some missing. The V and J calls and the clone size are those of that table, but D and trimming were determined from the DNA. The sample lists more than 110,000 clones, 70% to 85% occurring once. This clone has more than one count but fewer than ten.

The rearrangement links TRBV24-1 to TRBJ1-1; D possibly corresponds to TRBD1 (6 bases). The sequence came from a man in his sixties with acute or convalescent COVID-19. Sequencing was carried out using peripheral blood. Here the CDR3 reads CATSDPGTSTEAFF. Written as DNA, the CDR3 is TGTGCCACCAGTGACCCCGGGACATCAACTGAAGCTTTCTTT.